These 2 T cell receptor beta chains were sequenced from one sample in a study of T cells in localized non-small cell lung cancer. Sequencing used immunoSEQ multiplex PCR; TCRdb keeps in-frame clones, though not all of them. The table has more than 8,000 clones, around 60% seen once. The sample in question was lymph node tissue, obtained before any cancer treatment. Receptors were obtained from a male donor aged 60 or over with stage I squamous cell lung carcinoma.

The chain recombines TRBV15 with TRBJ2-1; D ambiguous. Trimming removed 1 base from V and 1 base from J, with 8 bases in between. The CDR3 loop spans 15 amino acids. Germline CDR1 LNHNV, CDR2 YYDKDF (reference sequence). The CDR3 here is CATSRVADSYNEQFF. The CDR3 DNA reads TGTGCCACCAGCAGAGTGGCGGATTCCTACAATGAGCAGTTCTTC.

This chain joins TRBV14 and TRBJ1-1, with a possible D match to TRBD1 (6 bases). The CDR3 loop spans 13 amino acids. CDR1 and CDR2 (germline): SGHDN, FVKESK. Trimming left V 2 bases short and J 6 bases short, with 10 bases between. The CDR3 coding sequence is TGTGCCAGCAGCCAACAGGGGTTTTCTGAAGCTTTCTTT. This translates into CASSQQGFSEAFF.